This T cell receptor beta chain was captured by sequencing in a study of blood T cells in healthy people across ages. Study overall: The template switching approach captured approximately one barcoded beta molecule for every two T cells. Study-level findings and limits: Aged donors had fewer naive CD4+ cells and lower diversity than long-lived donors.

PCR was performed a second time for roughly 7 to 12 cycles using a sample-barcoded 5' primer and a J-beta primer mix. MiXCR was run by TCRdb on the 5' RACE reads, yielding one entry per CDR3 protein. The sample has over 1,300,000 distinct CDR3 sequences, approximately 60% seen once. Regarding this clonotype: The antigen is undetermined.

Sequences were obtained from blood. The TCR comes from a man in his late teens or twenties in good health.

CDR3 coding DNA: TGTGCCAGCAGGGAACAATCCGGTAACCCCAACACCGGGGAGCTGTTTTTT. Its translation is CASREQSGNPNTGELFF. The V and J genes are TRBV13 and TRBJ2-2, with unresolved D. The CDR3 sequence is 17 residues long. The germline gives CDR1 PRHDT, CDR2 FYEKMQ (reference sequence). V was shortened by 6 bases and J by 2 bases, with 19 bases between the two germline ends.